The 2 T cell receptor beta chains below all came from one sample that was sequenced in a study of memory CD4+ T cells and cytomegalovirus serostatus. Using immunoSEQ multiplex PCR, the repertoire was profiled, and TCRdb retains in-frame clones only, with some absent. This table has about 50,000 clones, roughly 78% appearing once. The sort gate was single viable CD3+CD4+CD8-CD45RO+ cells for memory CD4+ T cells. Source material: memory CD4+ T cells from blood. These TCRs come from an adult in good health and CMV-seronegative.

V usage is TRBV6-5 and J usage is TRBJ2-3; a possible D gene is TRBD1 (6 bases). V was trimmed by 6 bases and J by 0 bases, leaving 13 bases between them. The germline V gene encodes CDR1 MNHEY and CDR2 SVGAGI. CDR3 length equals 15 residues. The CDR3 here is CASRKQGWSTDTQYF. DNA for the CDR3: TGTGCCAGCAGAAAACAGGGATGGAGCACAGATACGCAGTATTTT.

CDR3: CASSARQGANYGYTF. CDR3 nucleotide sequence: TGTGCCAGCAGCGCTAGACAGGGGGCGAACTATGGCTACACCTTC. The J gene is TRBJ1-2, the V gene TRBV7-2; 10 bases line up with TRBD1. In germline, CDR1 is SGHTA, CDR2 FQGNSA. CDR3 size: 15 residues. The ends lost 5 bases at V and 2 bases at J; junction bases unmatched: 5.